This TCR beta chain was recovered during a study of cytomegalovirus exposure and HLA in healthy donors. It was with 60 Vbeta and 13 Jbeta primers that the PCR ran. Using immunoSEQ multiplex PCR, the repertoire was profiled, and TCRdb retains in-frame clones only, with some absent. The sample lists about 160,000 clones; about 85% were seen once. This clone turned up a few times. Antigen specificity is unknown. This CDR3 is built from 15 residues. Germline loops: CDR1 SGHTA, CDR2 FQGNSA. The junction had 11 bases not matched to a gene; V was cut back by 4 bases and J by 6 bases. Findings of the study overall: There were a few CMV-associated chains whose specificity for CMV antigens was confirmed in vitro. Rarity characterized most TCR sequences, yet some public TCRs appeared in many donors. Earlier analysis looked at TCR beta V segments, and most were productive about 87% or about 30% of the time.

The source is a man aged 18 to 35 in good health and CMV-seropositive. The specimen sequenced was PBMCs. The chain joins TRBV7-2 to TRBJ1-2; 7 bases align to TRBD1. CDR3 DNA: TGTGCCAGCAGCTATTCGACAGGGAACGAGAATGGCTACACCTTC. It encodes CASSYSTGNENGYTF. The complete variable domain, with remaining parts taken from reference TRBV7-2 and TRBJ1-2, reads GAGVSQSPSNKVTEKGKDVELRCDPISGHTALYWYRQSLGQGLEFLIYFQGNSAPDKSGLPSDRFSAERTGGSVSTLTIQRTQQEDSAVYLCASSYSTGNENGYTFGSGTRLTVV.